This entry describes one T cell receptor (beta chain). This specimen comes from a study of Graves' ophthalmopathy and Graves' hyperthyroidism. Study context: Peripheral blood was obtained at first diagnosis, ahead of any treatment.

For donors with ophthalmopathy, the disease showed moderate-to-severe activity, reached CAS ≥3 and NOSPECS ≥4, and had lasted under 3 months. The V gene's germline CDR1 is SGHTA and CDR2 FQGNSA. This CDR3 contains 15 residues. V was shortened by 3 bases and J by 10 bases, with 18 bases between the two germline ends. The sequenced template was RNA, covering the TCR beta CDR3 region. Investigators did first-round RT-PCR with HTBI primers, then second-round multiplex PCR. TCRdb analysed the multiplex PCR reads with MiXCR anew, one entry per CDR3 protein. The repertoire includes almost 750,000 distinct CDR3 sequences, 40% of them detected once, and roughly 46% sits in the top ten.

This clonotype was sampled from an adult man with Graves' ophthalmopathy. V gene TRBV7-2 combines with J gene TRBJ1-4; a possible D gene is TRBD1 (6 bases). The source material was peripheral blood. The CDR3 spells CASSLGNRVTGKLFF. The CDR3 bases are TGTGCCAGCAGCTTGGGGAACAGGGTCACGGGAAAACTGTTTTTT.